These 27 T cell receptor beta chains came from one sample sequenced in a study of blood T cell repertoires in COVID-19. Assay used: immunoSEQ multiplex PCR; TCRdb lists only in-frame clones, some missing. The sample comprises around 370,000 clones, around 90% of which are singletons, and about 6.8% rests with the top ten. Material: peripheral blood. The source is a young man with active or convalescent COVID-19.

This clone came up once. The rearrangement uses TRBV13 and TRBJ2-1; TRBD2 matches 10 bases. The trim removed 4 bases at V and 0 bases at J, leaving 3 bases unmatched. Germline V gene lookup returns CDR1 PRHDT and CDR2 FYEKMQ (reference sequence). This CDR3 has 16 residues. Written as DNA, the CDR3 is TGTGCCAGCAGCTCCGGGACTAGCGCCTCCTACAATGAGCAGTTCTTC. Translation gives CASSSGTSASYNEQFF.

The chain uses TRBV27 and TRBJ1-5; D is undetermined. V lost 5 bases and J lost 2, with 16 bases in between. This CDR3 contains 16 residues. Germline assignment: CDR1 MNHEY and CDR2 SMNVEV (reference sequence). This CDR3 reads CASSTLGGRGNQPQHF. The CDR3 DNA reads TGTGCCAGCAGTACCCTGGGAGGGAGGGGCAATCAGCCCCAGCATTTT.

For this clone: This CDR3 is also generated by other DNA sequences in the sample. The chain links TRBV9 to TRBJ1-1; 11 bases are shared with TRBD1. V shed 2 bases, J shed 5 bases, and the junction held 2 bases outside the gene matches. The CDR3 is 14 amino acids. Germline CDR1 SGDLS, CDR2 YYNGEE. CDR3 sequence: CASSVDRGRTEAFF. CDR3 DNA sequence: TGTGCCAGCAGCGTGGACAGGGGGCGAACTGAAGCTTTCTTT.

The chain couples TRBV27 to TRBJ2-1; TRBD2 aligns across 11 bases. The germline V gene encodes CDR1 MNHEY and CDR2 SMNVEV (reference sequence). The junction had 6 bases not matched to a gene; V was cut back by 3 bases and J by 5 bases. The length of the CDR3 is 16 residues. CDR3 nucleotide sequence: TGTGCCAGCAGTTTTCGTGAACTAGCGGGGGACAATGAGCAGTTCTTC. Translated, it gives CASSFRELAGDNEQFF.

This clone has just one count. This chain uses TRBV11-2 with TRBJ2-1; TRBD1 might be the D (6 bases). The CDR3 has 16 residues. Trimming stripped 5 bases from V and 1 base from J, with 15 bases between. Germline loops: CDR1 SGHAT, CDR2 FQNNGV. This CDR3 is CASSLGKGGSYNEQFF. The CDR3 DNA reads TGTGCCAGCAGCCTGGGTAAAGGGGGTTCCTACAATGAGCAGTTCTTC.

The chain has TRBV12-3 or TRBV12-4 and TRBJ2-1, with D perhaps TRBD1 (6 bases). The V and J ends lost 6 bases and 8 bases respectively, with 14 bases between them. This CDR3 is 13 amino acids long. CDR3 in amino acids: CASRYIRGHEQFF. In DNA form, the CDR3 reads TGTGCCAGCAGATACATCAGGGGCCATGAGCAGTTCTTC.

The gene calls are TRBV19 and TRBJ2-7, with a possible D match to TRBD2 (7 bases). Deletions cut 6 bases from V and 3 bases from J, with 15 bases between. CDR1 and CDR2 from the germline V gene are LNHDA and SQIVND (reference sequence). CDR3 size: 14 residues. The CDR3 nucleotides read TGTGCCAGTAGAACCTCGGGGGGCCACTACGAGCAGTACTTC. Translating gives CASRTSGGHYEQYF.

The V and J genes are TRBV9 and TRBJ2-5, with 7 bases aligning to TRBD2. Germline loops: CDR1 SGDLS, CDR2 YYNGEE. CDR3 length: 14 residues. Trimming removed 3 bases from V and 1 base from J; junction bases left unmatched: 3. In nucleotides, the CDR3 is TGTGCCAGCAGCGGCGGGAGCCTCCAAGAGACCCAGTACTTC. As protein: CASSGGSLQETQYF. Full variable domain (outside the CDR3, taken from reference TRBV9 and TRBJ2-5): DSGVTQTPKHLITATGQRVTLRCSPRSGDLSVYWYQQSLDQGLQFLIQYYNGEERAKGNILERFSAQQFPDLHSELNLSSLELGDSALYFCASSGGSLQETQYFGPGTRLLVL.

The chain employs TRBV7-6 and TRBJ2-7; 8 bases line up with TRBD1. This CDR3 is 17 amino acids long. Germline values: CDR1 SGHVS, CDR2 FNYEAQ. V was clipped by 2 bases and J by 5 bases; unmatched bases: 14. The CDR3 reads CASSLSRGDRGIDEQYF. In DNA form, the CDR3 reads TGTGCCAGCAGCTTATCGAGGGGCGACAGGGGTATCGACGAGCAGTACTTC.

CDR3 DNA: TGTGCCAGCAGTTTATTGGGGAGTGACGGCTACACCTTC. It codes for CASSLLGSDGYTF. The chain is built from TRBV28 and TRBJ1-2; no reliable D call. Germline assignment: CDR1 MDHEN and CDR2 SYDVKM. This CDR3 contains 13 residues. Trimming left V 1 base short and J 8 bases short, with 11 bases between.

This clone was observed once. This sequence joins TRBV7-9 and TRBJ2-4; 8 nucleotides line up with TRBD1. CDR3 length: 17 residues. Germline V gene lookup returns CDR1 SEHNR and CDR2 FQNEAQ (reference sequence). CDR3 region: CAPKQGVPPLAKNIQYF. CDR3 bases: TGTGCACCGAAACAGGGGGTCCCTCCTTTAGCCAAAAACATTCAGTACTTC.

Note on this clone: Other DNA sequences of this sample code for an identical CDR3. CDR3 nucleotide sequence: TGTGCCAGCAGCTCCCGGACAGGGAACACCGGGGAGCTGTTTTTT. It translates to CASSSRTGNTGELFF. V is TRBV7-7 and J is TRBJ2-2, with TRBD1 matching over 7 bases. The CDR3 spans 15 residues. Per the germline V gene, CDR1 is SSHAT and CDR2 is FNYEAQ (reference sequence). J gave up 1 base and V 4 bases, and 3 bases lay outside the gene matches.

The chain combines TRBV6-6 with TRBJ1-1; D not certain. In germline, CDR1 is MNHNY, CDR2 SVGAGI (reference sequence). The CDR3 runs 14 residues. V lost 1 base to trimming and J lost 4 bases, with 10 bases between them. The CDR3 DNA is TGTGCCAGCAGTTACTTCGGGGATGGCACTGAAGCTTTCTTT. Encoded protein: CASSYFGDGTEAFF.

The chain uses TRBV4-3 and TRBJ2-7, with TRBD1 matching over 8 bases. Germline CDR1 and CDR2: LGHNA and YSLEER. The length of the CDR3 is 15 residues. Trimming at V came to 1 base and at J to 2 bases, leaving 4 bases not matched to a gene. The CDR3 DNA is TGCGCCAGCAGCCAAGGGACAGGGACAGCCTACGAGCAGTACTTC. This translates into CASSQGTGTAYEQYF.

This sequence joins TRBV19 and TRBJ2-1; the match to TRBD2 covers 11 bases. The CDR3 runs to 18 residues. The V and J ends lost 3 bases and 2 bases, in that order; junction bases with no gene match: 9. Germline values: CDR1 LNHDA, CDR2 SQIVND (reference sequence). The CDR3 sequence: CASSIGTSGWGPYNEQFF. As DNA, the CDR3 is TGTGCCAGTAGTATTGGGACTAGCGGATGGGGGCCCTACAATGAGCAGTTCTTC.

Only one count was recorded for this clone. The genes are TRBV4-1 and TRBJ1-4; 11 nucleotides match TRBD1. From germline, CDR1 is MGHRA and CDR2 YSYEKL. The trim removed 6 bases at V and 7 bases at J, leaving 10 bases unmatched. This CDR3 contains 16 residues. The CDR3 is CASSLGQGARVEKLFF. CDR3 bases: TGCGCCAGCAGTCTCGGACAGGGGGCGCGGGTTGAAAAACTGTTTTTT.

The chain is built from TRBV9 and TRBJ2-2; the match to TRBD2 covers 7 bases. CDR1 SGDLS and CDR2 YYNGEE come from the germline V gene. The trim removed 0 bases at V and 4 bases at J, leaving 9 bases unmatched. This CDR3 has 17 residues. The CDR3 DNA reads as TGTGCCAGCAGCGTAGGTGGGTGGCGGGAGCGCACCGGGGAGCTGTTTTTT. Its protein is CASSVGGWRERTGELFF.

As concerns this clone: The same CDR3 also results from other DNA sequences found in this sample. The gene calls are TRBV7-9 and TRBJ1-2; D might be TRBD1 (6 bases). Trimming took 1 base from V and 4 from J, leaving 7 bases between them. The length of the CDR3 is 13 residues. CDR1 is SEHNR, CDR2 FQNEAQ, per germline (reference sequence). CDR3 bases: TGTGCCAGCAGCTTAGGAGGGGGCTATGGCTACACCTTC. Encoded protein: CASSLGGGYGYTF. The variable domain in full, completed from reference TRBV7-9 and TRBJ1-2, reads DTGVSQNPRHKITKRGQNVTFRCDPISEHNRLYWYRQTLGQGPEFLTYFQNEAQLEKSRLLSDRFSAERPKGSFSTLEIQRTEQGDSAMYLCASSLGGGYGYTFGSGTRLTVV.

V gene TRBV27 combines with J gene TRBJ1-3; D is possibly TRBD1 (5 bases). The CDR3 has 16 residues. The V end lost 7 bases, the J end lost 0 bases, and 16 bases lay between the germline ends. In germline, CDR1 is MNHEY, CDR2 SMNVEV (reference sequence). The chain's CDR3 is CASMDRGILSGNTIYF. In nucleotides, the CDR3 is TGTGCCAGCATGGATCGGGGGATTCTCTCTGGAAACACCATATATTTT.

This clone came up once. The chain recombines TRBV4-3 with TRBJ2-4; the match to TRBD1 covers 10 bases. The trim removed 3 bases at V and 3 bases at J, leaving 2 bases unmatched. Germline V gene sequence: CDR1 LGHNA, CDR2 YSLEER. The CDR3 contains 15 residues. The CDR3 reads CASSQGQGSKNIQYF. CDR3 nucleotides: TGCGCCAGCAGCCAGGGACAGGGGAGCAAAAACATTCAGTACTTC.

This chain links TRBV4-1 with TRBJ2-1; D unresolved. CDR1 is MGHRA, CDR2 YSYEKL, per germline. Deletions cut 1 base from V and 7 bases from J, with 14 bases between. This CDR3 is 15 amino acids long. The CDR3 DNA is TGCGCCAGCAGCCAAGTTTCGCAGGTTGGAAATGAGCAGTTCTTC. Protein: CASSQVSQVGNEQFF.

V usage is TRBV5-4 and J usage is TRBJ2-7; 11 positions match TRBD1. The J segment lost 2 bases and the V segment lost 2 bases, leaving 3 bases of the junction unmatched. Looked up from germline, CDR1 is SGHNT and CDR2 is YYREEE (reference sequence). This CDR3 region has 15 residues. The CDR3 region has the DNA TGTGCCAGCAGCTTCCAGGGACAGGGGGCCTACGAGCAGTACTTC. Its translation is CASSFQGQGAYEQYF.

The rearrangement uses TRBV6-5 and TRBJ2-7, with D tentatively TRBD1 (6 bases). CDR3 length equals 16 residues. V was clipped by 0 bases and J by 5 bases, with 17 bases between them. CDR1 is MNHEY and CDR2 is SVGAGI in the germline V gene. DNA of the CDR3: TGTGCCAGCAGTTACTCGATTACCGCCAGGGGAAACGAGCAGTACTTC. Protein: CASSYSITARGNEQYF.

This clone has a handful of counts. Other DNA sequences from this sample encode an identical CDR3 as well. The V and J genes are TRBV6-4 and TRBJ2-1, with TRBD2 matching 10 bases. The CDR3 spans 15 residues. Trimming took 0 bases from V and 6 from J; bases not matched to a gene: 2. Germline V gene sequence: CDR1 MRHNA, CDR2 SNTAGT. The CDR3 DNA sequence: TGTGCCAGCAGTGACTCGAGCGGGGGGGCCAATGAGCAGTTCTTC. Its translation is CASSDSSGGANEQFF.

As for this clone: Other DNA sequences in the sample encode the same CDR3. The V and J genes are TRBV14 and TRBJ2-3; 11 bases agree with TRBD2. This CDR3 spans 15 amino acids. Germline V CDR1 and CDR2: SGHDN, FVKESK. V lost 4 bases, J lost 0 bases, and 0 bases stayed unmatched. Here the CDR3 DNA reads TGTGCCAGCAGCCGACTAGCGGGAAGCACAGATACGCAGTATTTT. Translating it yields CASSRLAGSTDTQYF.

The V and J genes are TRBV6-5 and TRBJ2-7; possibly TRBD1 for D (5 bases). The germline V gene has CDR1 MNHEY and CDR2 SVGAGI. This CDR3 has 13 amino acids. The ends were cut back, 6 bases at V and 4 bases at J, with 13 bases in the middle. This CDR3 reads CASSRSQGYEQYF. The CDR3 DNA sequence: TGTGCCAGCAGCAGATCCCAGGGTTACGAGCAGTACTTC.

The rearrangement uses TRBV7-9 and TRBJ2-6; D may be TRBD1 (6 bases). The CDR3 is 15 amino acids. Trimming removed 4 bases from V and 3 bases from J, with 10 bases in between. Germline V gene lookup returns CDR1 SEHNR and CDR2 FQNEAQ (reference sequence). The CDR3 here is CASSSDRFGANVLTF. CDR3 bases: TGTGCCAGCAGCTCCGACAGGTTTGGGGCCAACGTCCTGACTTTC.